This T cell receptor (beta chain) was recovered during a study of circulating CD8 cells and anti-PD-1 response in melanoma. Across the study: Patients received intravenous nivolumab, 3 mg/kg, every 2 weeks.

This clonotype is categorized as large. The antigen is unknown. Sorting of live CD3+CD8+TCRalphabeta+ cells by PD-1 and/or TIGIT gave four subsets. TCR libraries were prepared from roughly 14 ng of total RNA with the QIAseq Immune Repertoire TCR panel. One entry per CDR3 protein results from TCRdb running MiXCR on the reads. The repertoire consists of 800 to 1,000 distinct CDR3 sequences, with about 8.2% occurring once and the leading ten covering 5% to 7.5%. Unmatched junction bases numbered 6, after V lost 6 bases and J lost 8 bases. Germline V gives CDR1 MNHEY, CDR2 SVGAGI. The CDR3 consists of 13 residues. Study results and caveats: Subset repertoires were largely private at M1, with under 7% shared.

The rearrangement links TRBV6-5 to TRBJ2-1; 8 bases fit TRBD2. The specimen was CD8+ T cells from PBMCs, collected at baseline or after one month of anti-PD-1 therapy (not recorded which). The clonotype comes from a human donor with melanoma. The CDR3 coding sequence is TGTGCCAGCAGATTAGCCGGGGGGGATGAGCAGTTCTTC. This codes for CASRLAGGDEQFF.